This entry is about one TCR beta chain. The antigen is not known. These data belong to a study of T-cell memory formation after mild COVID-19. Findings and caveats of the study: Among contracting clones, CD4+ were mainly CM/EM and CD8+ enriched in EMRA. Second-wave clones that peaked on day 37 lacked confirmed SARS-CoV-2 specificity. Later expanders leaned CD4+, whereas day 15 to 85 contracting clones were balanced CD4/CD8. Certain responding clones were present in pre-infection memory, suggesting participation of cross-reactive memory.

V lost 2 bases, J lost 7 bases, and 9 bases lay in between. Germline values: CDR1 LGHDT, CDR2 YNNKEL (reference sequence). The CDR3 spans 13 residues. TCRdb redid the calling of the 5' RACE reads with MiXCR, one entry per CDR3 protein. The sample records some 120,000 distinct CDR3 sequences, about 5.9% being singletons. This clonotype originated in an adult woman who had mild COVID-19 (a few samples of this study predate the infection). Cell type and time point are not known. The sample taken for sequencing was PBMCs or a T cell subset sorted from them (not recorded which). The chain couples TRBV3-1 to TRBJ1-5; possibly TRBD1 for D (5 bases). The CDR3 region is CASSQSDSQPQHF. In DNA form, the CDR3 reads TGTGCCAGCAGCCAATCCGACAGCCAGCCCCAGCATTTT.